This TCR beta chain originates from a study of cytomegalovirus exposure and HLA in healthy donors. In germline, CDR1 is SGDLS, CDR2 YYNGEE. This CDR3 has 16 residues. Primers: 60 Vbeta forward and 13 Jbeta reverse. Data came from immunoSEQ multiplex PCR; TCRdb stores just in-frame clones and leaves some out. The sample lists 150,000 to 200,000 clones, 84% occurring once. Notes on this clone: One end of the junction fails to match germline, which may point to a read error.

The chain combines TRBV9 with TRBJ1-2; 7 bases fit TRBD1. The sample consisted of PBMCs. This TCR came from a girl aged 10 to 17 in good health and CMV-seropositive. This CDR3 reads CTSSPRRTGLGYGYTF. The CDR3 region has the DNA TGTACCAGCAGCCCCCGCCGGACAGGACTGGGCTATGGCTACACCTTC.